This is a list of T cell receptor beta chains from one sample in a study of identifying expanded T cells in peripheral blood. The protocol was immunoSEQ multiplex PCR, while the TCRdb copy is restricted to in-frame clones and leaves out a portion. The sample includes approximately 130,000 clones, about 86% of them seen just once. The sequenced sample was blood. These receptors were collected from a person aged 18 to 75 in good health. Both conserved end residues are part of each CDR3. A D gene is named only where the DNA matches it firmly. The size entry is marked missing in some rows and otherwise reads once, few, many or a size class.

J gene: TRBJ1-4
V gene: TRBV9
clone size: -
D gene: TRBD1
CDR3 protein: CASNQGQGYEKLFF
CDR3 DNA: TGTGCCAGCAACCAGGGACAGGGCTATGAAAAACTGTTTTTT

J gene: TRBJ1-2
V gene: TRBV14
clone size: -
D gene: -
CDR3 protein: CASSQVRTDPYTF
CDR3 DNA: TGTGCCAGCAGCCAAGTAAGGACAGACCCCTACACCTTC

J gene: TRBJ2-6
V gene: TRBV2
clone size: -
D gene: -
CDR3 protein: CASSEFSGPRYSGANVLTF
CDR3 DNA: TGTGCCAGCAGTGAATTTTCGGGACCGCGCTACTCTGGGGCCAACGTCCTGACTTTC

J gene: TRBJ2-3
V gene: TRBV7-2
clone size: -
D gene: -
CDR3 protein: CASSFDTQYF
CDR3 DNA: TGTGCCAGCAGCTTCGATACGCAGTATTTT

J gene: TRBJ1-1
V gene: TRBV5-4
clone size: -
D gene: TRBD1
CDR3 protein: CASSLDRGLGEAFF
CDR3 DNA: TGTGCCAGCAGCTTGGACAGGGGGTTGGGTGAAGCTTTCTTT

J gene: TRBJ2-5
V gene: TRBV5-1
clone size: -
D gene: -
CDR3 protein: CASSLVGTQETQYF
CDR3 DNA: TGCGCCAGCAGCTTGGTTGGGACTCAAGAGACCCAGTACTTC

J gene: TRBJ1-1
V gene: TRBV9
clone size: -
D gene: TRBD1
CDR3 protein: CASREEGAGSTEAFF
CDR3 DNA: TGTGCCAGCAGAGAGGAGGGGGCGGGTAGCACTGAAGCTTTCTTT

J gene: TRBJ1-4
V gene: TRBV30
clone size: -
D gene: -
CDR3 protein: CAWSTDLNEKLFF
CDR3 DNA: TGTGCCTGGAGCACTGACCTTAATGAAAAACTGTTTTTT

J gene: TRBJ2-7
V gene: TRBV6-5
clone size: once
D gene: -
CDR3 protein: CASTDIYEQYF
CDR3 DNA: TGTGCCAGCACGGACATCTACGAGCAGTACTTC

J gene: TRBJ1-4
V gene: TRBV27
clone size: -
D gene: TRBD1
CDR3 protein: CASSINRGRGEKLFF
CDR3 DNA: TGTGCCAGCAGTATAAATAGGGGGCGCGGTGAAAAACTGTTTTTT

J gene: TRBJ2-7
V gene: TRBV5-6
clone size: -
D gene: -
CDR3 protein: CASSFKTGRAQYF
CDR3 DNA: TGTGCCAGCAGCTTCAAGACAGGAAGGGCGCAGTACTTC

J gene: TRBJ2-7
V gene: TRBV7-2
clone size: once
D gene: TRBD2
CDR3 protein: CASSLGGGDEQYF
CDR3 DNA: TGTGCCAGCAGCTTAGGCGGGGGGGACGAGCAGTACTTC

J gene: TRBJ2-3
V gene: TRBV28
clone size: few
D gene: -
CDR3 protein: CASSPLLGTSGGSDTQYF
CDR3 DNA: TGTGCCAGCAGTCCCCTCCTCGGGACATCAGGAGGCTCAGATACGCAGTATTTT

J gene: TRBJ2-6
V gene: TRBV18
clone size: -
D gene: TRBD1
CDR3 protein: CASSRGTGNSGANVLTF
CDR3 DNA: TGTGCCAGCTCACGAGGGACAGGGAACTCTGGGGCCAACGTCCTGACTTTC

J gene: TRBJ1-4
V gene: TRBV25-1
clone size: -
D gene: -
CDR3 protein: CASSEFGLNEKLFF
CDR3 DNA: TGTGCCAGCAGTGAGTTTGGATTGAATGAAAAACTGTTTTTT

J gene: TRBJ2-5
V gene: TRBV30
clone size: -
D gene: -
CDR3 protein: CARSEGQGQETQYF
CDR3 DNA: TGTGCCCGGAGTGAGGGGCAGGGACAAGAGACCCAGTACTTC

J gene: TRBJ2-7
V gene: TRBV28
clone size: -
D gene: -
CDR3 protein: CASRRDALSSYEQYF
CDR3 DNA: TGTGCCAGCAGGAGAGATGCTCTTAGCTCCTACGAGCAGTACTTC

J gene: TRBJ2-3
V gene: TRBV6-1
clone size: -
D gene: -
CDR3 protein: CASKSTGGGTDTQYF
CDR3 DNA: TGTGCCAGCAAATCGACTGGCGGAGGCACAGATACGCAGTATTTT

J gene: TRBJ2-5
V gene: TRBV7-2
clone size: -
D gene: TRBD2
CDR3 protein: CASSSVGGGFQETQYF
CDR3 DNA: TGTGCCAGCAGCTCCGTCGGCGGGGGGTTTCAAGAGACCCAGTACTTC

J gene: TRBJ1-2
V gene: TRBV6-4
clone size: few
D gene: -
CDR3 protein: CASSEEQGSGYGYTF
CDR3 DNA: TGTGCCAGCAGTGAAGAACAGGGATCGGGCTATGGCTACACCTTC

J gene: TRBJ1-5
V gene: TRBV7-3
clone size: -
D gene: -
CDR3 protein: CASSIRGGDQPQHF
CDR3 DNA: TGTGCCAGCAGCATCAGGGGAGGGGATCAGCCCCAGCATTTT

J gene: TRBJ2-1
V gene: TRBV11-2
clone size: -
D gene: -
CDR3 protein: CARHPVFHSYNEQFF
CDR3 DNA: TGTGCCCGACACCCAGTGTTCCACTCCTACAATGAGCAGTTCTTC

J gene: TRBJ1-5
V gene: TRBV18
clone size: few
D gene: -
CDR3 protein: CASSTGGNQPQHF
CDR3 DNA: TGTGCCAGCTCAACCGGGGGCAATCAGCCCCAGCATTTT

J gene: TRBJ1-1
V gene: TRBV27
clone size: -
D gene: -
CDR3 protein: CASSLYIAGANTEAFF
CDR3 DNA: TGTGCCAGCAGTTTATATATCGCGGGGGCGAACACTGAAGCTTTCTTT

J gene: TRBJ1-2
V gene: TRBV5-4
clone size: -
D gene: TRBD1
CDR3 protein: CASSSAGTGNYGYTF
CDR3 DNA: TGTGCCAGCAGCTCGGCCGGGACAGGGAACTATGGCTACACCTTC

J gene: TRBJ2-1
V gene: TRBV6-5
clone size: -
D gene: TRBD2
CDR3 protein: CASSYSGSSYNEQFF
CDR3 DNA: TGTGCCAGCAGTTATAGCGGGAGCTCCTACAATGAGCAGTTCTTC

J gene: TRBJ1-3
V gene: TRBV29-1
clone size: -
D gene: -
CDR3 protein: CSVERTGNTIYF
CDR3 DNA: TGCAGCGTTGAAAGGACTGGAAACACCATATATTTT

J gene: TRBJ1-1
V gene: TRBV18
clone size: -
D gene: TRBD1
CDR3 protein: CASSMGQDMNTEAFF
CDR3 DNA: TGTGCCAGCTCAATGGGACAGGATATGAACACTGAAGCTTTCTTT

J gene: TRBJ2-2
V gene: TRBV30
clone size: -
D gene: TRBD2
CDR3 protein: CAWSPSRGGSVTGELFF
CDR3 DNA: TGTGCCTGGAGTCCGTCAAGGGGAGGGTCGGTCACCGGGGAGCTGTTTTTT

J gene: TRBJ1-2
V gene: TRBV6-4
clone size: -
D gene: -
CDR3 protein: CASSDLQGNGYTF
CDR3 DNA: TGTGCCAGCAGTGATTTGCAGGGGAATGGCTACACCTTC

J gene: TRBJ1-5
V gene: TRBV7-9
clone size: -
D gene: TRBD1
CDR3 protein: CASSRQGNQPQHF
CDR3 DNA: TGTGCCAGCAGCCGACAGGGGAATCAGCCCCAGCATTTT

J gene: TRBJ1-2
V gene: TRBV15
clone size: -
D gene: TRBD1
CDR3 protein: CATSPGGKYYGYTF
CDR3 DNA: TGTGCCACCAGCCCAGGGGGCAAATACTATGGCTACACCTTC

J gene: TRBJ2-5
V gene: TRBV2
clone size: -
D gene: -
CDR3 protein: CASRTGADGETQYF
CDR3 DNA: TGTGCCAGCCGAACGGGGGCCGATGGGGAGACCCAGTACTTC

J gene: TRBJ2-7
V gene: TRBV19
clone size: -
D gene: TRBD1
CDR3 protein: CASSPPGTGGLYEQYF
CDR3 DNA: TGTGCCAGTAGTCCCCCCGGGACAGGGGGCCTGTACGAGCAGTACTTC

J gene: TRBJ1-5
V gene: TRBV21-1
clone size: -
D gene: -
CDR3 protein: CASTTISGTPVDQPQHF
CDR3 DNA: TGTGCCAGCACCACTATATCGGGGACCCCGGTCGATCAGCCCCAGCATTTT